This TCR beta chain was recovered during a study of T cells in Graves' hyperthyroidism and ophthalmopathy. Across 18 months, stable Graves' hyperthyroidism was marked by no progression to ophthalmopathy. Investigators excluded patients with uncontrolled infection, other autoimmune disease, pregnancy or lactation. In making diagnoses, clinical symptoms, serum thyroxine and TRAb, thyroid ultrasound and orbital computed tomography were all used. Amplification of TCR beta CDR3 regions was performed using RNA transcripts as template. Carried out on the TCR CDR3, a first-round RT-PCR used the HTBI primer set. Via MiXCR, TCRdb re-called the multiplex PCR reads, giving one row per CDR3 protein. The sample lists approximately 740,000 distinct CDR3 sequences, about 15% seen once, with 10% to 13% in the top ten. This clonotype was seen at least ten times. The CDR3 runs to 14 residues. Trimming took off 4 bases at V and 4 bases at J, with 10 bases between the two ends. The germline gives CDR1 MDHEN, CDR2 SYDVKM.

The sample was blood. The TCR was taken from a woman between 18 and 30 years old with Graves' hyperthyroidism. This chain uses TRBV28 with TRBJ2-2; D possibly corresponds to TRBD1 (5 bases). This CDR3 reads CASSYRIPTGELFF. The CDR3 DNA reads TGTGCCAGCAGTTACAGGATCCCCACCGGGGAGCTGTTTTTT.